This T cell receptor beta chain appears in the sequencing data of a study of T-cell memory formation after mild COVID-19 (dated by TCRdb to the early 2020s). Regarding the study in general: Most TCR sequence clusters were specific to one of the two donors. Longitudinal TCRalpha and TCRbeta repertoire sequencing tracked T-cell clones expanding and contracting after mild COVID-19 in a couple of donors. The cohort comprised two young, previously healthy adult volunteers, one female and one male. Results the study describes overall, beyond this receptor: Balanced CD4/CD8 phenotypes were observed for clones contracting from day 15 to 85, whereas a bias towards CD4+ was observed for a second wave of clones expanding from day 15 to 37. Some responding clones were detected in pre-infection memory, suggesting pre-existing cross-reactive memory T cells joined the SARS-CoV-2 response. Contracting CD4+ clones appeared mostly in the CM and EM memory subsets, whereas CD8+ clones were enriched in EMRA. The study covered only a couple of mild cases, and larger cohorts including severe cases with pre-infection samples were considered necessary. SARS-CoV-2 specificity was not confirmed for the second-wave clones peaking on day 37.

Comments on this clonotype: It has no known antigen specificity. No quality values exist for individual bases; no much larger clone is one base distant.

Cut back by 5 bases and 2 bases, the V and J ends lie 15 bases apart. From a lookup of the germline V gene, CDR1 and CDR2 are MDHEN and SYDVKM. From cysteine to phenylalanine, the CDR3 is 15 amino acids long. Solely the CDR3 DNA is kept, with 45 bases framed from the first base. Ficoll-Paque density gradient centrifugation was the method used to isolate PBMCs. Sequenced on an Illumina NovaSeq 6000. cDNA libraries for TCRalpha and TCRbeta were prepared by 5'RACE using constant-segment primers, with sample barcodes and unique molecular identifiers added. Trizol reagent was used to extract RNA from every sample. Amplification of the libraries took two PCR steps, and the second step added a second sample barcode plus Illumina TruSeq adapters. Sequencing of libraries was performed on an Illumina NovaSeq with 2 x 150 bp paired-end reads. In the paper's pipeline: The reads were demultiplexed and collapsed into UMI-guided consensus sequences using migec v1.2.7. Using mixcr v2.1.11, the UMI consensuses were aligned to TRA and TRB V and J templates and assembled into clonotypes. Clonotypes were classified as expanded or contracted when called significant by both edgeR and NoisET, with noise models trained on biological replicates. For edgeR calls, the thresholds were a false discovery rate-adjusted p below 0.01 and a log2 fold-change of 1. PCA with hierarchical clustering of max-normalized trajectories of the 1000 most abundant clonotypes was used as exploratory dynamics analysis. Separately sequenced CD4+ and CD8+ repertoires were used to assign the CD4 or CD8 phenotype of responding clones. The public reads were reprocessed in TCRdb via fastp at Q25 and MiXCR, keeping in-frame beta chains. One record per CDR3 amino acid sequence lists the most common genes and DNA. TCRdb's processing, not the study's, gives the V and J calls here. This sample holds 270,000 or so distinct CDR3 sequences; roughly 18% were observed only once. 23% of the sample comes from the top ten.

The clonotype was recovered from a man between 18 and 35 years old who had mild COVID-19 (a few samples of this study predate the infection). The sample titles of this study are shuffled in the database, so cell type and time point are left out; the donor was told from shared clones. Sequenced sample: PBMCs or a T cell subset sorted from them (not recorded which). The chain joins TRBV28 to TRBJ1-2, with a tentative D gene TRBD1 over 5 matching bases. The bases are TGTGCCAGCAGTCCCCTCCCGCAGGGCAACTATGGCTACACCTTC. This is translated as CASSPLPQGNYGYTF.